The T cell receptor beta chain under discussion was sequenced for a study of blood T cell repertoires in COVID-19. The V segment lost 4 bases and the J segment 1 base; nucleotides outside the gene matches: 8. This CDR3 comprises 16 residues. The germline V gene encodes CDR1 SGHRS and CDR2 YFSETQ. The assay was immunoSEQ multiplex PCR, and TCRdb's table has in-frame clones only and misses some. The profile shows roughly 70,000 clones, 80% to 90% of them singletons. Sequenced sample: peripheral blood. The rearrangement links TRBV5-1 to TRBJ1-5, with 7 bases identical to TRBD1. The TCR was taken from a woman aged 80 or over with active or convalescent COVID-19. CDR3 in amino acids: CASSLEPGQSNQPQHF. In nucleotides, the CDR3 is TGCGCCAGCAGCCTGGAACCGGGACAGAGCAATCAGCCCCAGCATTTT.